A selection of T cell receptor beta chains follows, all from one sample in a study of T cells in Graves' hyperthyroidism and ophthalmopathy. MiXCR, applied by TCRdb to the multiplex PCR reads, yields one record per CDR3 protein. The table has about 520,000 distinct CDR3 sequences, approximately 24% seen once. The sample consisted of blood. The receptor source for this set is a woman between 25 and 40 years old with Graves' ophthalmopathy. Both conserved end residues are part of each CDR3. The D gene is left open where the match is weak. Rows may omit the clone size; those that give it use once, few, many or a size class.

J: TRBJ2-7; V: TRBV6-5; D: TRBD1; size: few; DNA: TGTGCCAGCAGTTATGAGACAGGGGCTTACGAGCAGTACTTC; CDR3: CASSYETGAYEQYF
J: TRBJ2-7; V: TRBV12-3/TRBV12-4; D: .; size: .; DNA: TGTGCCAGCACTCTACGGGGGGCCGCCTACGAGCAGTACTTC; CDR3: CASTLRGAAYEQYF
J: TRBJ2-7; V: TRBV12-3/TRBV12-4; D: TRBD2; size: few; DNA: TGTGCCAGCAGTTCGTCGGGTAGCGGGAGAGCCTACGAGCAGTACTTC; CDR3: CASSSSGSGRAYEQYF
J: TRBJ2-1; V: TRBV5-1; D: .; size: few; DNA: TGCGCCAGCAGCTCGACCCTAGTTACGGGGAGGCACAATGAGCAGTTCTTC; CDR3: CASSSTLVTGRHNEQFF
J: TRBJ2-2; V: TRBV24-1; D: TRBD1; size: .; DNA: TGTGCCACCAGGGACAGGGCGGCAACCGGGGAGCTGTTTTTT; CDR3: CATRDRAATGELFF
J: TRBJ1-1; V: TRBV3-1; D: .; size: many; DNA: TGTGCCAGCAGCCAGGTCAGGCACACTGAAGCTTTCTTT; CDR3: CASSQVRHTEAFF
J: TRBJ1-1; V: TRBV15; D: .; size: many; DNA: TGTGCCACCAGCAGAGGAGGGGTTGGAAACACTGAAGCTTTCTTT; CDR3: CATSRGGVGNTEAFF
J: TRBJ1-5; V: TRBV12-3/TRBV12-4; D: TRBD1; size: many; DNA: TGTGCCAGCAGTTTCGGGACAGCGTATCAGCCCCAGCATTTT; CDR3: CASSFGTAYQPQHF
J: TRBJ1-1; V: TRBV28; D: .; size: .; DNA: TGTGCCACGGAAAGGAGCTCTGAAGCTTTCTTT; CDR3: CATERSSEAFF
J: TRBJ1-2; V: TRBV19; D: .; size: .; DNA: TGTGCCAGTAGCAAGACACTCCTCCGGGGTGGCTACACCTTC; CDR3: CASSKTLLRGGYTF
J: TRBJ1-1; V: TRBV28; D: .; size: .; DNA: TGTGCCAGCAGTGGCCAAACCTCAAACACTGAAGCTTTCTTT; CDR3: CASSGQTSNTEAFF
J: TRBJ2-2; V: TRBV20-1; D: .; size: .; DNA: TGCAGTGCTAGAGATGGCTTTAGCCTTTCCCCGGGCACCGGGGAGCTGTTTTTT; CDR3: CSARDGFSLSPGTGELFF
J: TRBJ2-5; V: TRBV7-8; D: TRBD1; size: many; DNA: TGTGCCAGCAGCTCCCCGGACAGGGGGCACGAGACCCAGTACTTC; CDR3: CASSSPDRGHETQYF
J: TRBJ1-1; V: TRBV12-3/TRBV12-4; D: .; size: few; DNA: TGTGCCAGCAGTTTGGCCGTAGGTGGGATTAGAGCTTTCTTT; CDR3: CASSLAVGGIRAFF
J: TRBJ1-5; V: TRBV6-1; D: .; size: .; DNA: TGTGCCAGCAGTGAAGCCAGGGGCAATCAGCCCCAGCATTTT; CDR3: CASSEARGNQPQHF
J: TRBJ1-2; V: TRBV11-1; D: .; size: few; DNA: TGTGCCAGCAGCTTTACGCCTACAGGGCTCGTCTATGGCTACACCTTC; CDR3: CASSFTPTGLVYGYTF
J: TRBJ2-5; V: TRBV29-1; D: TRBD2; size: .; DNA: TGCAGCGTGCCTGGGGACTATCAAGAGACCCAGTACTTC; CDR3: CSVPGDYQETQYF
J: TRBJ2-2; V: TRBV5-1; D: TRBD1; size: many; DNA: TGCGCCAGCAGCATACAGGGGGAAGATTCTGGGGAGCTGTTTTTT; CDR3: CASSIQGEDSGELFF
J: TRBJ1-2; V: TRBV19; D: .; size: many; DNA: TGTGCCAGTAGTTCCGGGCCAACCTATGGCTACACCTTC; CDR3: CASSSGPTYGYTF
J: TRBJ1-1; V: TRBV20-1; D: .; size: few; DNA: TGCAGTGCATGTTCGGGGGGTCGTACTGAAGCTTTCTTT; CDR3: CSACSGGRTEAFF